Below, 12 T cell receptor beta chains from the same sample are listed, as sequenced in a study of regulatory T cells in long-lasting Graves disease. For TCR beta, libraries came from iRepertoire HTBI primers and Arm-PCR of CDR3 regions. TCRdb called the multiplex PCR reads again in MiXCR, with one record for every CDR3 protein. This sample carries around 480,000 distinct CDR3 sequences, roughly 17% of them seen once, and the ten largest clones take 10% to 15%. Stated time point: newly diagnosed GD, antithyroid drugs for less than 3 months. Extracted RNA from PBMCs served as the source of the TCR library. The same specimen was also included in a second study, on T cells in Graves' hyperthyroidism and ophthalmopathy.

This specimen was peripheral blood mononuclear cells (PBMCs), taken at new diagnosis, from a patient treated with antithyroid drugs. All receptors derive from a man aged 35 to 55 with Graves disease.

Many counts were recorded for this clonotype. This chain links TRBV7-9 with TRBJ2-3, with D unresolved. CDR1 and CDR2 from the germline V gene are SEHNR and FQNEAQ (reference sequence). The CDR3 loop spans 14 amino acids. V was cut by 1 base and J by 0 bases, with 5 bases left in between. CDR3 sequence: CASSLGQSTDTQYF. CDR3 bases: TGTGCCAGCAGCTTAGGGCAGAGCACAGATACGCAGTATTTT.

In this sample, this clonotype turned up once. The chain is built from TRBV7-9 and TRBJ2-5, with D possibly called TRBD1 or TRBD2 (5 bases each). V was pared by 3 bases and J by 7 bases, with 9 bases between. The CDR3 sequence is 12 residues long. Per germline, CDR1 SEHNR and CDR2 FQNEAQ (reference sequence). This CDR3 is CASSLDGTTQYF. In DNA form, the CDR3 reads TGTGCCAGCAGCTTGGACGGGACGACCCAGTACTTC. Filled out from reference TRBV7-9 and TRBJ2-5, the complete variable domain reads DTGVSQNPRHKITKRGQNVTFRCDPISEHNRLYWYRQTLGQGPEFLTYFQNEAQLEKSRLLSDRFSAERPKGSFSTLEIQRTEQGDSAMYLCASSLDGTTQYFGPGTRLLVL.

The chain has TRBV5-1 and TRBJ2-5; 7 bases fit TRBD2. The CDR3 is 16 amino acids. From germline, CDR1 is SGHRS and CDR2 YFSETQ. V lost 0 bases, J lost 1 base, and 6 bases stayed unmatched. The CDR3 spells CASSLDVSGRQETQYF. CDR3 coding DNA: TGCGCCAGCAGCTTGGACGTTAGCGGGCGCCAAGAGACCCAGTACTTC.

This clonotype has only a few counts. The chain is built from TRBV7-9 and TRBJ2-1; 9 bases fit TRBD2. CDR3 length: 15 amino acids. The trim removed 3 bases at V and 6 bases at J, leaving 6 bases unmatched. CDR1 is SEHNR, CDR2 FQNEAQ, per germline (reference sequence). CDR3 coding DNA: TGTGCCAGCAGCTTCCCCGCGGGAGGGCGCAATGAGCAGTTCTTC. Translation gives CASSFPAGGRNEQFF.

This clonotype came up many times. A read error may produce the germline difference seen at one junction end. The rearrangement links TRBV5-1 to TRBJ2-3; either TRBD1 or TRBD2 may fit D (5 bases each). There are 13 residues in the CDR3. The germline gives CDR1 SGHRS, CDR2 YFSETQ. CDR3 sequence reads: CASSRDSTDTQYF. CDR3 nucleotides: TGTGCCAGCAGCCGGGACAGCACAGATACGCAGTATTTT.

The rearrangement uses TRBV27 and TRBJ1-1, with 7 bases identical to TRBD1. The CDR3 is made up of 13 amino acids. Germline V CDR1 and CDR2: MNHEY, SMNVEV (reference sequence). V lost 5 bases, J lost 7 bases, and 7 bases stayed unmatched. DNA for the CDR3: TGTGCCAGCAGTCCTTCAGGGGGATATGAAGCTTTCTTT. Amino acids: CASSPSGGYEAFF.

This clonotype was observed at least ten times. V gene TRBV5-1 combines with J gene TRBJ2-7, with D perhaps matching TRBD1 (9 bases). Germline values: CDR1 SGHRS, CDR2 YFSETQ. The CDR3 extends over 16 amino acids. The ends were cut back, 0 bases at V and 3 bases at J, with 16 bases in the middle. CDR3 loop: CASSLEVAGQGYEQYF. The CDR3 DNA reads TGCGCCAGCAGCTTGGAAGTAGCGGGACAGGGCTACGAGCAGTACTTC.

This chain joins TRBV5-4 and TRBJ2-7; the match to TRBD2 covers 11 bases. The germline V gene encodes CDR1 SGHNT and CDR2 YYREEE (reference sequence). The CDR3 is 15 residues long. V was clipped by 4 bases and J by 4 bases; unmatched bases: 7. CDR3 DNA sequence: TGTGCCAGCAGCCCGTCGACTAGCGGGATGTACGAGCAGTACTTC. Translated: CASSPSTSGMYEQYF.

This clonotype was picked up many times. The rearrangement links TRBV28 to TRBJ2-7, with TRBD1 identical over 8 bases. This CDR3 has 14 residues. Per germline, CDR1 MDHEN and CDR2 SYDVKM. J was trimmed by 9 bases and V by 6 bases; bases with no gene match: 13. CDR3 region: CASSASGQGRGQYF. CDR3 nucleotide sequence: TGTGCCAGCAGCGCGTCCGGACAGGGTAGGGGGCAGTACTTC.

Note on this clonotype: A much larger clone sits a single nucleotide away, making a read error possible. Here the CDR3 omits its conserved ending phenylalanine or tryptophan, so a read error is the likely source. The chain carries TRBV7-9 and TRBJ2-7; no clear D gene. The CDR3 loop spans 14 amino acids. Looked up from germline, CDR1 is SEHNR and CDR2 is FQNEAQ (reference sequence). Trimming removed 5 bases from V and 2 bases from J, with 13 bases in between. CDR3 region: CASSPAGVAYEQYL. The CDR3 DNA reads TGTGCCAGCAGCCCAGCCGGCGTTGCCTACGAGCAGTACCTC.

On this clonotype: This may be a read error, as it is one base from a much larger clone. The CDR3 DNA sequence: TGTGCCATCAGTTGGGGGTTGGACAGTCGGCTGAACACTGAAGCTTTCTTT. This gives the protein CAISWGLDSRLNTEAFF. The genes are TRBV10-3 and TRBJ1-1, with D possibly matching TRBD1 (6 bases). V lost 5 bases and J 0 bases, leaving 19 bases between the germline ends. The CDR3 loop spans 17 amino acids. Germline CDR1 reads ENHRY; CDR2 reads SYGVKD.

The table lists this clonotype with many counts. This chain uses TRBV12-5 with TRBJ1-1, with a possible D match to TRBD1 (6 bases). The V gene lost 2 bases and the J gene lost 1 base, with 20 bases spanning the gap. In germline, CDR1 is LGHNT, CDR2 FRNRAP. CDR3 size: 18 residues. The CDR3 region has the DNA TGTGCTAGTGGTTTGTTGGGGGGCTGGGGGTTTCCGAACACTGAAGCTTTCTTT. It yields the protein CASGLLGGWGFPNTEAFF.